This T cell receptor (beta chain) comes out of a study of blood T cell repertoires in COVID-19. Overall study context: The origin of the acute and convalescent COVID-19 samples was the United States, Italy and Spain. Sample material is recorded as cDNA or gDNA derived from T cells, B-cell-depleted T cells, or PBMCs.

This CDR3 spans 14 amino acids. CDR1 is SEHNR and CDR2 is FQNEAQ in the germline V gene (reference sequence). V was pared by 6 bases and J by 0 bases, with 9 bases between. Original analysis: Researchers report that nucleated cell counts were estimated from reference gene primer amplification. The protocol was immunoSEQ multiplex PCR, while the TCRdb copy is restricted to in-frame clones and leaves out a portion. V, J and clone size are those of that table, while D and trimming were read from the DNA. The table records fewer than 300,000 clones, 70% to 90% of them present only once. The chain couples TRBV7-9 to TRBJ1-3; D gene ambiguous. Sequences were obtained from peripheral blood. The TCR comes from a man aged 50 to 60 with active or convalescent COVID-19. This chain's CDR3 is CASSQSISGNTIYF. For the CDR3, the DNA is TGTGCCAGCAGTCAAAGCATCTCTGGAAACACCATATATTTT. The variable domain in full, with the rest retrieved from reference TRBV7-9 and TRBJ1-3, is DTGVSQNPRHKITKRGQNVTFRCDPISEHNRLYWYRQTLGQGPEFLTYFQNEAQLEKSRLLSDRFSAERPKGSFSTLEIQRTEQGDSAMYLCASSQSISGNTIYFGEGSWLTVV.